This TCR beta chain was sequenced for a study of Graves' ophthalmopathy and Graves' hyperthyroidism (dated by TCRdb to about 2018). With regard to the full study: Hyperthyroidism was defined as stable when no progression to ophthalmopathy occurred within 18 months of follow-up. TCR beta repertoire signatures were used to distinguish Graves' ophthalmopathy from Graves' hyperthyroidism and to predict progression to ophthalmopathy. In total, some 140 blood samples were TCR-sequenced: fewer than 50 ophthalmopathy, approximately 80 hyperthyroidism and approximately 17 hyperthyroidism-to-ophthalmopathy patients. To explore V-J signatures distinguishing ophthalmopathy from hyperthyroidism, a discovery set of under 110 patients (fewer than 45 ophthalmopathy, around 55 stable hyperthyroidism) was enrolled. For independent validation, a separate cohort was made up of 18 to 20 hyperthyroidism patients plus 17 patients who later progressed from hyperthyroidism to ophthalmopathy. In over five hyperthyroidism patients, the T-cell repertoires found in thyroid tissue were compared with those found in blood. Following sampling, methimazole starting at 30 mg daily was administered to hyperthyroidism patients, and high-dose intravenous methylprednisolone was administered to ophthalmopathy patients. The full study reports these points: In cross-validation, the 13-signature model distinguished ophthalmopathy from stable hyperthyroidism with 85% to 90% sensitivity and about 84% specificity, and in the test set the corresponding values were roughly 80% and 76%. In validation, the model predicted ophthalmopathy progression with 70.59% sensitivity and approximately 75% specificity; some 13 predicted patients were CT-confirmed with GO in a median of about 6.1 months. Most of the expanded thyroid clonotypes with a frequency above 0.001 were also detected in blood, and it was suggested that the thyroid immune response may be reflected by blood repertoires. No statistical method was used to set the sample size in advance, and the investigators knew which group each participant was assigned to.

The hyperthyroidism patients were 18 to 65 years old and newly diagnosed, with a disease duration of less than 2 months. Anyone with other autoimmune diseases, uncontrolled infections, pregnancy or lactation was excluded from the study. Diagnosis relied on clinical symptoms, serum thyroxine, TRAb, thyroid ultrasound and orbital computed tomography. Total RNA was extracted using Trizol reagent, and RNA quality was checked on an Agilent 2100 Bioanalyzer. TCR beta CDR3 regions were amplified from RNA transcripts for repertoire sequencing. The first round of RT-PCR was done with HTBI primers and the Qiagen OneStep RT-PCR kit, and was followed by a second round of multiplex PCR, then size selection and purification. The libraries underwent paired-end sequencing with 100 bp reads on an Illumina HiSeq2000. In the original analysis: Reads were processed with SOAPnuke, discarding reads with adapters, uncalled bases, mean Phred below 15, or no exact constant-primer or identifier match. COPE v1.2.5 was used to merge high-quality paired reads. Clonotypes were defined as unique nucleotide sequences and were aligned to IMGT TRB V, D and J references using MiTCR v1.1. The analysis was limited to V-J combinations with a frequency above 0.0001, which together covered 99.2% of repertoires. A TCR clonal expansion and chaos score per V-J combination was defined as the ratio of F50 clonal expansion to chaos observed in the TCRdist matrix. Features were reduced by Welch's t-statistics and random forest to approximately 12 V-J combinations, which fed a naive Bayes classifier. The Morisita-Horn index was used to measure how similar the thyroid and blood repertoires were. The raw public data were reprocessed by TCRdb itself: fastp quality trimming at Q25, MiXCR clonotype calling, in-frame beta chains only. Under each unique CDR3 protein, matching rows form one entry showing the most common genes and DNA. The V and J calls and clone size come from TCRdb's table, not from the authors' own analysis. Here the sample has over a million distinct CDR3 sequences; 35% to 40% occur a single time. The top ten constitute over 8.5% of the sample.

This clonotype was seen repeatedly, ten times or more. This clone's antigen is unknown. No clone much larger than this one lies a single base away; base qualities are absent. The CDR3 spans 18 residues, from the cysteine through the phenylalanine. CDR3 DNA is the only sequence kept; it has 54 bases, read in frame from the first base. The V and J ends are trimmed by 1 base and 1 base, leaving 17 bases between them. The germline V gene provides CDR1 SNHLY and CDR2 FYNNEI. The V and J segments used are TRBV2 and TRBJ1-5; tentative D gene TRBD1, with 6 bases matching. The source material was peripheral blood or thyroid tissue (not recorded which). This TCR came from an adult man with Graves' hyperthyroidism. The CDR3 region reads CASSEGGWGQLSNQPQHF. In nucleotide form, the sequence is TGTGCCAGCAGTGAAGGCGGGTGGGGGCAGTTAAGCAATCAGCCCCAGCATTTT. Here the CDR3 is joined to the reference TRBV2 and TRBJ1-5 genes, and the full variable domain is: EPEVTQTPSHQVTQMGQEVILRCVPISNHLYFYWYRQILGQKVEFLVSFYNNEISEKSEIFDDQFSVERPDGSNFTLKIRSTKLEDSAMYFCASSEGGWGQLSNQPQHFGDGTRLSIL.